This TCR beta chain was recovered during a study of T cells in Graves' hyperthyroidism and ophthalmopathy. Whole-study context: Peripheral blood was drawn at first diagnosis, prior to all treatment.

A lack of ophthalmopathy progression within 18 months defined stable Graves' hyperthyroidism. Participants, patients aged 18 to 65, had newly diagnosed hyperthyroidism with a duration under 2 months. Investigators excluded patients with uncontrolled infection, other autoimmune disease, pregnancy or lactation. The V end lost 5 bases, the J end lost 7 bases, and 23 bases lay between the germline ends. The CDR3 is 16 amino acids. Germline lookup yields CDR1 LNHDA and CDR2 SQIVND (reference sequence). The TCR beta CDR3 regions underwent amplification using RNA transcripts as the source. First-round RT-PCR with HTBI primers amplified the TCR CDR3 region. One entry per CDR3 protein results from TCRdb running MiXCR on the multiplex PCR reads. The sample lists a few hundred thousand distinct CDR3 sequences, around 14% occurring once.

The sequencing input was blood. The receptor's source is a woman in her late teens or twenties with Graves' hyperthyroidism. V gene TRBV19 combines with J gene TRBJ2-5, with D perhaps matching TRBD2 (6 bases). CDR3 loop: CASSPAGTPQSWTQYF. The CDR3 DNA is TGTGCCAGTAGTCCAGCCGGGACTCCACAAAGTTGGACCCAGTACTTC. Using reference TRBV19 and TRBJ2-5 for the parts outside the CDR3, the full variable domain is DGGITQSPKYLFRKEGQNVTLSCEQNLNHDAMYWYRQDPGQGLRLIYYSQIVNDFQKGDIAEGYSVSREKKESFPLTVTSAQKNPTAFYLCASSPAGTPQSWTQYFGPGTRLLVL.